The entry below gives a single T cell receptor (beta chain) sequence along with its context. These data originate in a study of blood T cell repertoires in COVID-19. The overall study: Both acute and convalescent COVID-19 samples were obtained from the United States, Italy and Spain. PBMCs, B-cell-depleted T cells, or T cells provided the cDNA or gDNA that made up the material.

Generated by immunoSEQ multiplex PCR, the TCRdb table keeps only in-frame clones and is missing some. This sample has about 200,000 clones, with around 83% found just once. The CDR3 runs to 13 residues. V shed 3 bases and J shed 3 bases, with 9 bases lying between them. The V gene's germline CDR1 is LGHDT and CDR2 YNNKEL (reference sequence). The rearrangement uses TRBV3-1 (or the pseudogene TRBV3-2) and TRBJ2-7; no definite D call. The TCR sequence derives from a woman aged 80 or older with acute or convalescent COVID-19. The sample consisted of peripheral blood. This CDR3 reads CASSQNWSYEQYF. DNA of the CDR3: TGTGCCAGCAGCCAGAATTGGAGCTACGAGCAGTACTTC.